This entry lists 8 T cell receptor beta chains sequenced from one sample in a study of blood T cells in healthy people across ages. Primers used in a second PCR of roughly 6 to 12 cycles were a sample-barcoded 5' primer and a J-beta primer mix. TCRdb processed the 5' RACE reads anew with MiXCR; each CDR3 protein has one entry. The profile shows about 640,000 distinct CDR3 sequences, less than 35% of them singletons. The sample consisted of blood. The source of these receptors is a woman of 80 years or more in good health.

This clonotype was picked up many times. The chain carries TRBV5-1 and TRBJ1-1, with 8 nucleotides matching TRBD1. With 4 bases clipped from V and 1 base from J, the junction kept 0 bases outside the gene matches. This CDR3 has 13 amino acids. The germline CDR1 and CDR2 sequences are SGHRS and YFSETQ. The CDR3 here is CASSGQGNTEAFF. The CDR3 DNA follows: TGCGCCAGCAGCGGACAGGGGAACACTGAAGCTTTCTTT.

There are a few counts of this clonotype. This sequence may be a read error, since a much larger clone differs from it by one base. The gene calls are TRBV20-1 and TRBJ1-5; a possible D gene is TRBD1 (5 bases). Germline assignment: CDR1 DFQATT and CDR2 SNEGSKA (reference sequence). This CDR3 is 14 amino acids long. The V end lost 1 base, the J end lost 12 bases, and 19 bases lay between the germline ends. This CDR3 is CSARVGALGPGQHF. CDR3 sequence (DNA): TGCAGTGCTAGAGTAGGGGCTTTAGGTCCCGGCCAGCATTTT.

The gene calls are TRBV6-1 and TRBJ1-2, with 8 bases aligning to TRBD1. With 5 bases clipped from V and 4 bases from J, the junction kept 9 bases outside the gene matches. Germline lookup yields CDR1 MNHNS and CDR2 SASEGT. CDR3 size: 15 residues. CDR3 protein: CASSTRTGQGYGYTF. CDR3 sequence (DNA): TGTGCCAGCAGTACCCGGACAGGGCAAGGCTATGGCTACACCTTC.

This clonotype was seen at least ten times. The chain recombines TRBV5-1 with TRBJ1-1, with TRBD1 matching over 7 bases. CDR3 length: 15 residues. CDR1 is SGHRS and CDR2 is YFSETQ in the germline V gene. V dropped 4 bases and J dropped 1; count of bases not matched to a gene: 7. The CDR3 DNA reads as TGCGCCAGCAGCGCTCGACAGGGCCCGAACACTGAAGCTTTCTTT. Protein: CASSARQGPNTEAFF. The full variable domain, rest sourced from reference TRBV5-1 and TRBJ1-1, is KAGVTQTPRYLIKTRGQQVTLSCSPISGHRSVSWYQQTPGQGLQFLFEYFSETQRNKGNFPGRFSGRQFSNSRSEMNVSTLELGDSALYLCASSARQGPNTEAFFGQGTRLTVV.

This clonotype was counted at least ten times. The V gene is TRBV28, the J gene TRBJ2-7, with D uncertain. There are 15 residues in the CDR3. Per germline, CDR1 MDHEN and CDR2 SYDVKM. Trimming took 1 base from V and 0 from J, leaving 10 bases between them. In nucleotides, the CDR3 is TGTGCCAGCAGTTTATTAGGGCTCAACTCCTACGAGCAGTACTTC. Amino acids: CASSLLGLNSYEQYF.

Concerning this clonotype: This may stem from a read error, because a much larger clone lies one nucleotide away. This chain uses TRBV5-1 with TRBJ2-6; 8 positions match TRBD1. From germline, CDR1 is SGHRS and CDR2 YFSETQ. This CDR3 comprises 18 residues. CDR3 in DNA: TGCGCCAGCAGCCCCGGGACAGGCGTAACCTCTGAGGCCAACGTCCTGACTTTC. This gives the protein CASSPGTGVTSEANVLTF.

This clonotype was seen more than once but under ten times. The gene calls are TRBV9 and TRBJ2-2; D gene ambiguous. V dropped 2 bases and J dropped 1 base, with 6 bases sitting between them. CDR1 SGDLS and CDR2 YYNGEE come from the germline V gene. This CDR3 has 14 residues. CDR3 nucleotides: TGTGCCAGCAGCGTGCTAATGAACACCGGGGAGCTGTTTTTT. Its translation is CASSVLMNTGELFF.

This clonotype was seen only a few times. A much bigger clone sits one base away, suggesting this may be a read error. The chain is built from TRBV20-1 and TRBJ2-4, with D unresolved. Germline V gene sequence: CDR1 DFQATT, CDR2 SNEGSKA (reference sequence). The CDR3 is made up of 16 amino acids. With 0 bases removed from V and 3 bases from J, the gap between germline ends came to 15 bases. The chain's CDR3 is CSAREPWFGVKNIQYF. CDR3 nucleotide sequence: TGCAGTGCTAGAGAGCCGTGGTTTGGCGTCAAAAACATTCAGTACTTC.